This entry describes one T cell receptor beta chain. The sample is drawn from a study of shared clonotypes between healthy human individuals. Across several immunoSEQ plates, the genomic DNA of each subset was split evenly. Clones were sequenced by immunoSEQ multiplex PCR, and TCRdb holds only the in-frame ones, with some missing. The data contain approximately 500,000 clones, about 85% of them seen just once; the ten biggest clones take up approximately 11%. V gave up 6 bases and J gave up 1 base, with 9 bases separating them. This CDR3 is 13 amino acids long. The germline gives CDR1 MGHRA, CDR2 YSYEKL.

Sequenced input: PBMCs. This receptor was taken from a woman aged 40-49 years in good health. Some clones in this sample may be carry-over from other donors' samples. The J gene is TRBJ2-5, the V gene TRBV4-1; D ambiguous. The CDR3 DNA sequence: TGCGCCAGCAGACAGACATTCCAAGAGACCCAGTACTTC. The encoded protein is CASRQTFQETQYF.